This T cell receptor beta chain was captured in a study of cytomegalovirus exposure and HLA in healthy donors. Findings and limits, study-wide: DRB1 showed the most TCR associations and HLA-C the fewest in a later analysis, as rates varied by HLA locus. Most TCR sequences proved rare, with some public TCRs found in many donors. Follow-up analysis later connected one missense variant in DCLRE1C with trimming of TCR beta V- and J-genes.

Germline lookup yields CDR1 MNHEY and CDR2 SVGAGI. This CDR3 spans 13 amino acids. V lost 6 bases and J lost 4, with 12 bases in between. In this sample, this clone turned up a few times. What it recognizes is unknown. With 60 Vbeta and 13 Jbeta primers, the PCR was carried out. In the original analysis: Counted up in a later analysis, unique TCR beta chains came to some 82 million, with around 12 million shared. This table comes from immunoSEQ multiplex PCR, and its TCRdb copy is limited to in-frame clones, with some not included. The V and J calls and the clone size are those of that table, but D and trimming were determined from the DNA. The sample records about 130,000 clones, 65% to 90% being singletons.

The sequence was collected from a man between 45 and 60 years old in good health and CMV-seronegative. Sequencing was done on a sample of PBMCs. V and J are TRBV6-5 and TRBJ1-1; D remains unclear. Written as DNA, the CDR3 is TGTGCCAGCAGCATGACTGGCCTCACTGAAGCTTTCTTT. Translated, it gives CASSMTGLTEAFF.